This T cell receptor beta chain was captured in a study of blood T cell repertoires in COVID-19. At the level of the study: Sites across the United States, Italy and Spain contributed samples from acute and convalescent COVID-19. T cells, B-cell-depleted T cells, or PBMCs supplied cDNA or gDNA.

V was cut by 4 bases and J by 5 bases, with 9 bases left in between. The CDR3 is 13 residues long. From germline, CDR1 is LNHDA and CDR2 SQIVND (reference sequence). Profiled with immunoSEQ multiplex PCR; TCRdb holds only in-frame clones, not every one. This sample has roughly 320,000 clones, with about 87% found just once. This clone was counted many times. Material: peripheral blood. The chain is built from TRBV19 and TRBJ1-5; the D gene is possibly TRBD1 (5 bases). This TCR came from a man aged 65 to 85 with acute or convalescent COVID-19. The CDR3 here is CASSKGRDQPQHF. The CDR3 nucleotides read TGTGCCAGTAGTAAGGGGCGCGATCAGCCCCAGCATTTT.